These 17 T cell receptor beta chains were sequenced from one sample in a study of response to subunit inactivated influenza vaccine. TCRdb fed the RT-PCR reads into MiXCR, producing one record per CDR3 protein. The sample consists of around 150,000 distinct CDR3 sequences, approximately 10% of them appearing once. The sample here was non-naive T cells sorted from PBMCs, taken 35 to 45 days after vaccination. These receptors were taken from a man aged 45 to 65 who received an inactivated influenza vaccine.

The chain has TRBV20-1 and TRBJ1-4; D might be TRBD1 (5 bases). There are 13 residues in the CDR3. Trimming took 6 bases from V and 7 from J, leaving 15 bases between them. The germline V gene encodes CDR1 DFQATT and CDR2 SNEGSKA (reference sequence). In DNA, the CDR3 is TGCAGTGCCGTTGACAGCCGGTCTGAAAAACTGTTTTTT. Translated, it gives CSAVDSRSEKLFF.

In its sample, this clonotype was seen many times. V usage is TRBV29-1 and J usage is TRBJ2-7; TRBD2 is a possible D gene (5 bases). Germline CDR1 is SQVTM and CDR2 is ANQGSEA. The CDR3 contains 11 residues. V shed 8 bases and J shed 2 bases, with 10 bases lying between them. The CDR3: CSFLLAYEQYF. For the CDR3, the DNA is TGCAGCTTTCTACTAGCCTACGAGCAGTACTTC.

This clonotype was detected a few times. The rearrangement links TRBV3-1 to TRBJ1-2, with D possibly matching TRBD1 (5 bases). In germline, CDR1 is LGHDT, CDR2 YNNKEL (reference sequence). V dropped 5 bases and J dropped 7 bases, with 14 bases sitting between them. The CDR3 loop spans 13 amino acids. The chain's CDR3 is CASSTGAQGGYTF. DNA of the CDR3: TGTGCCAGCAGCACCGGGGCCCAGGGTGGCTACACCTTC.

This clonotype was observed a few times. The chain recombines TRBV2 with TRBJ2-7; D tentatively reads TRBD1 or TRBD2 (6 bases each). The V end was cut by 10 bases, the J end by 6 bases, with 19 bases between. Germline CDR1 is SNHLY and CDR2 is FYNNEI. The CDR3 covers 13 residues. This CDR3 is CATSRGRGSEQYF. The CDR3 DNA reads TGTGCCACCAGCAGGGGTCGGGGGAGCGAGCAGTACTTC.

This clonotype appeared a few times. V and J are TRBV5-1 and TRBJ2-3; D is possibly TRBD1 (5 bases). CDR1 is SGHRS, CDR2 YFSETQ, per germline. V was trimmed by 3 bases and J by 2 bases, leaving 13 bases between them. The CDR3 contains 15 residues. CDR3 coding DNA: TGCGCCAGCAGCTCCGGACACCGTGACACAGATACGCAGTATTTT. Amino acid sequence: CASSSGHRDTDTQYF.

About this clonotype: A junction end diverges from the germline sequence, so it may reflect a read error. For the CDR3, the DNA is TGCAGTGCTAGAGATCAGTGGCGGGGGGTAGATACCCAGTATTTT. Its translation: CSARDQWRGVDTQYF. V usage is TRBV20-1 and J usage is TRBJ2-3; 8 bases line up with TRBD2. This CDR3 comprises 15 residues. The germline V gene encodes CDR1 DFQATT and CDR2 SNEGSKA (reference sequence).

This clonotype showed up just a few times. The chain links TRBV20-1 to TRBJ1-6; the D is unclear. This CDR3 has 16 residues. The germline CDR1 and CDR2 sequences are DFQATT and SNEGSKA (reference sequence). The V end lost 0 bases, the J end lost 0 bases, and 9 bases lay between the germline ends. CDR3 residues: CSARDHQSSYNSPLHF. The CDR3 nucleotides read TGCAGTGCTAGAGATCATCAGAGCTCCTATAATTCACCCCTCCACTTT.

This clonotype was seen many times. The chain joins TRBV24-1 to TRBJ2-1; 14 nucleotides align to TRBD2. V gave up 9 bases and J gave up 7 bases; unmatched junction bases: 4. The CDR3 has 14 amino acids. Germline V gene lookup returns CDR1 KGHDR and CDR2 SFDVKD. CDR3 DNA sequence: TGTGCCACCTCTGGGACTAGCGGGAGTAATGAGCAGTTCTTC. Amino acids: CATSGTSGSNEQFF.

This clonotype was counted at least ten times. CDR3: CSASPGQETQYF. CDR3 bases: TGCAGTGCTAGCCCAGGACAAGAGACCCAGTACTTC. V usage is TRBV20-1 and J usage is TRBJ2-5; D is undetermined. Germline CDR1 and CDR2: DFQATT and SNEGSKA (reference sequence). This CDR3 contains 12 residues. Trimming removed 3 bases at V and 2 bases at J, with 7 bases between.

For this clonotype: A junction end diverges from the germline sequence, so it may reflect a read error. This chain joins TRBV12-3 or TRBV12-4 and TRBJ2-6; D is perhaps TRBD1 (6 bases). This CDR3 has 19 residues. The CDR3 region is CTSSLSWAGDDSGANVLTF. CDR3 in DNA: TGTACCAGCAGTTTAAGTTGGGCAGGGGATGACTCTGGGGCCAACGTCCTGACTTTC.

This clonotype turned up a few times. One junction end disagrees with the germline gene, perhaps due to a read error. The CDR3 coding sequence is TGTGCCACCAGCAGAGAAGGAAATGGGCAGTTCTTC. This sequence encodes CATSREGNGQFF. The chain employs TRBV15 and TRBJ2-1; D remains unclear. The CDR3 has 12 residues. The germline CDR1 and CDR2 sequences are LNHNV and YYDKDF (reference sequence). The full variable domain, rest sourced from reference TRBV15 and TRBJ2-1, is DAMVIQNPRYQVTQFGKPVTLSCSQTLNHNVMYWYQQKSSQAPKLLFHYYDKDFNNEADTPDNFQSRRPNTSFCFLDIRSPGLGDTAMYLCATSREGNGQFFGPGTRLTVL.

This clonotype was counted many times. This chain uses TRBV12-3 or TRBV12-4 with TRBJ2-2; a weak D match, TRBD1 (6 bases). Trimming left V 5 bases short and J 1 base short, with 11 bases between. The CDR3 covers 15 residues. Here the CDR3 reads CASSAQGKNTGELFF. CDR3 in DNA: TGTGCCAGCAGTGCCCAGGGGAAGAACACCGGGGAGCTGTTTTTT.

A few counts support this clonotype. The CDR3 region has the DNA TGCAGTGCTTTGACGTTGGCTAGCGGGATTGATACGCAGTATTTT. It yields the protein CSALTLASGIDTQYF. The genes are TRBV20-1 and TRBJ2-3, with 9 nucleotides matching TRBD2. Trimming took 5 bases from V and 6 from J; bases not matched to a gene: 12. Germline V CDR1 and CDR2: DFQATT, SNEGSKA (reference sequence). The CDR3 is 15 residues long.

This chain joins TRBV4-3 and TRBJ1-1; possibly TRBD1 for D (5 bases). The germline V gene encodes CDR1 LGHNA and CDR2 YSLEER. There are 15 residues in the CDR3. The V and J ends lost 0 bases and 5 bases respectively, with 13 bases between them. The CDR3 loop reads CASSQEGQRGTEAFF. The CDR3 DNA follows: TGCGCCAGCAGCCAAGAGGGGCAGCGGGGGACTGAAGCTTTCTTT.

This clonotype was detected only a few times. The chain joins TRBV5-6 to TRBJ1-5, with 10 bases matching TRBD1. Germline values: CDR1 SGHDT, CDR2 YYEEEE. This CDR3 is built from 16 residues. Trimming cost V 0 bases and J 7 bases; bases outside gene matches: 7. CDR3 sequence: CASSLAGQGKGQPQHF. The CDR3 coding sequence is TGTGCCAGCAGCTTGGCGGGACAGGGGAAAGGACAGCCCCAGCATTTT.

The table lists this clonotype with many counts. The rearrangement uses TRBV5-1 and TRBJ1-4; 9 bases agree with TRBD1. CDR1 and CDR2 from the germline V gene are SGHRS and YFSETQ. The CDR3 runs to 16 residues. J gave up 2 bases and V 4 bases, and 6 bases lay outside the gene matches. The CDR3 nucleotides read TGCGCCAGCAGCCAAGGAGGGACAGGGACTAATGAAAAACTGTTTTTT. It yields the protein CASSQGGTGTNEKLFF.

This clonotype was picked up a small number of times. The chain has TRBV5-1 and TRBJ2-3; 7 bases match TRBD1. J gave up 0 bases and V 0 bases, and 4 bases lay outside the gene matches. Per the germline V gene, CDR1 is SGHRS and CDR2 is YFSETQ. The CDR3 has 16 amino acids. The CDR3 is CASSLGQGPSTDTQYF. The CDR3 DNA reads TGCGCCAGCAGCTTGGGACAGGGTCCTAGCACAGATACGCAGTATTTT.